The 6 T cell receptor beta chains given below trace back to one sample, sequenced in a study of blood T cell repertoires in COVID-19. Only in-frame clones appear in the TCRdb table, and some are missing; sequencing was by immunoSEQ multiplex PCR. The sample shows 210,000 or so clones, 83% of them seen only once. Sequenced input: peripheral blood. The receptors originated from a woman aged 25 to 39 with COVID-19, enrolled during active disease.

About this clone itself: Other DNA variants within this sample encode the same CDR3. The chain uses TRBV5-1 and TRBJ2-7; unclear D gene. V gave up 0 bases and J gave up 1 base, with 5 bases separating them. The CDR3 runs to 13 residues. The germline CDR1 and CDR2 sequences are SGHRS and YFSETQ. CDR3 DNA sequence: TGCGCCAGCAGCTTGGGGCAGTCCTACGAGCAGTACTTC. This encodes CASSLGQSYEQYF.

This clone was detected a few times. The chain combines TRBV9 with TRBJ1-1; TRBD1 might be the D (5 bases). V was pared by 1 base and J by 3 bases, with 13 bases between. Germline CDR1 is SGDLS and CDR2 is YYNGEE. This CDR3 has 15 amino acids. Here the CDR3 reads CASSVTAGPHTEAFF. The CDR3 DNA sequence: TGTGCCAGCAGCGTAACTGCAGGGCCTCACACTGAAGCTTTCTTT.

The chain carries TRBV6-2 or TRBV6-3 and TRBJ2-6, with 11 bases matching TRBD1. The CDR3 has 17 amino acids. CDR1 is MNHEY, CDR2 SVGEGT, per germline. J gave up 2 bases and V 5 bases, and 5 bases lay outside the gene matches. The CDR3 DNA follows: TGTGCCAGCAGTGGGACAGGGGGAATGGCTGGGGCCAACGTCCTGACTTTC. It yields the protein CASSGTGGMAGANVLTF.

V is TRBV5-6 and J is TRBJ1-4, with 12 bases fitting TRBD1. Germline loops: CDR1 SGHDT, CDR2 YYEEEE. After removal of 0 bases from V and 3 bases from J, the junction contained 3 bases not matched to a gene. This CDR3 region has 17 residues. This CDR3 reads CASSLEGQGAANEKLFF. DNA for the CDR3: TGTGCCAGCAGCTTGGAGGGACAGGGGGCTGCTAATGAAAAACTGTTTTTT.

This chain joins TRBV2 and TRBJ2-7; D gene ambiguous. Germline assignment: CDR1 SNHLY and CDR2 FYNNEI. The CDR3 has 15 amino acids. Trimming removed 5 bases at V and 0 bases at J, with 14 bases between. The CDR3 is CASSQQPISSYEQYF. The CDR3 region has the DNA TGTGCCAGCAGTCAACAGCCGATTAGCTCCTACGAGCAGTACTTC.

This clone came up once. The rearrangement links TRBV2 to TRBJ1-1; 10 bases align to TRBD1. Germline trimming cut 9 bases from V and 4 bases from J; bases unmatched to any gene: 8. This CDR3 has 14 residues. Germline values: CDR1 SNHLY, CDR2 FYNNEI. CDR3 sequence reads: CASQPGQGFTEAFF. The CDR3 nucleotides are TGTGCCAGTCAACCGGGACAGGGGTTCACTGAAGCTTTCTTT.